These T cell receptor beta chains were read from a single sample in a study of blood T cell repertoires in COVID-19. Assay: immunoSEQ multiplex PCR; the TCRdb copy retains only in-frame clones and omits some. The sample contains around 70,000 clones, around 87% of which appear only once. Sample: peripheral blood. Source of these receptors: a woman of 80 years or more with active or convalescent COVID-19. CDR3s leave out the opening cysteine and the closing phenylalanine or tryptophan. The order of the fields is V gene, clone size, J gene, CDR3 protein. Some rows have no size entry. The others give once, few or many, or a class for an expanded clone.

>TRBV25-1|-|TRBJ1-2
ASRRQGDYYGYT
>TRBV1|-|TRBJ2-7
TSSQVLAGGPDPYEQY
>TRBV6-5|-|TRBJ1-5
ASSPGQGRQPQH
>TRBV7-7|once|TRBJ2-1
ASSLAPYNEQF
>TRBV3-1/TRBV3-2|-|TRBJ1-4
ASSPQNRDSDKKNEKLF
>TRBV7-2|-|TRBJ1-3
ASSPETGNRNTIY
>TRBV9|-|TRBJ2-3
ASSVPGLAATDTQY
>TRBV3-1/TRBV3-2|-|TRBJ2-3
ASSPWDRGSTDTQY
>TRBV6-4|-|TRBJ2-4
ASRKKAGARKNIQY
>TRBV7-3|few|TRBJ2-3
ASSRLGVADTQY
>TRBV10-1|-|TRBJ2-2
ASSPVRGDTGELF
>TRBV25-1|-|TRBJ2-7
ASSRDRDSTYEQY
>TRBV20-1|-|TRBJ2-5
SASRPGLAGETQY
>TRBV7-2|once|TRBJ1-2
ASSPSGGQRGYT
>TRBV30|-|TRBJ1-1
AWSRRADGEAF
>TRBV2|-|TRBJ2-3
ASRPDRAGNIRTQY